The rows below give T cell receptor beta chains drawn from one sample of a study of blood T cell repertoires in COVID-19. The protocol was immunoSEQ multiplex PCR, while the TCRdb copy is restricted to in-frame clones and leaves out a portion. The sample contains approximately 250,000 clones, roughly 80% of which appear only once. Sequencing was done on a sample of peripheral blood. The receptors stem from a woman aged 55-69 years with active or convalescent COVID-19. Each CDR3 is given with its conserved first and last residue. The D gene is left open where the match is weak. The listing skips clone size in some rows; elsewhere it reads once, few, many or a size class.

>NA|TRBJ1-6|NA|TRBV27
TGTGCCAGCAGCCCAGGGGCCCACAGAGAAAATTCACCCCTCCACTTT
CASSPGAHRENSPLHF
>NA|TRBJ2-3|NA|TRBV12-3/TRBV12-4
TGTGCCAGCAGTTTTGGCTCAGATACGCAGTATTTT
CASSFGSDTQYF
>NA|TRBJ1-2|NA|TRBV3-1/TRBV3-2
TGTGCCAGCAGCCAAACGACAGTACCATCCTATGGCTACACCTTC
CASSQTTVPSYGYTF
>NA|TRBJ1-4|NA|TRBV4-2
TGTGCCAGCAGCCAAGGTCAGGGGAAAGATGAAAAACTGTTTTTT
CASSQGQGKDEKLFF
>NA|TRBJ2-3|NA|TRBV2
TGTGCCAGCAGAGGGAGGCACAGTTTGGTGGGCACAGATACGCAGTATTTT
CASRGRHSLVGTDTQYF
>NA|TRBJ2-3|NA|TRBV24-1
TGTGCCACCAGTGGGGCGTACAGCACAGATACGCAGTATTTT
CATSGAYSTDTQYF
>NA|TRBJ1-6|TRBD1|TRBV7-2
TGTGCCAGCAGCCCCGGACAGGGGGCAATGTCACCCCTCCACTTT
CASSPGQGAMSPLHF
>NA|TRBJ1-3|NA|TRBV7-2
TGTGCCAGCAGCTTAGCGCCTCCAGGCTCTGGAAACACCATATATTTT
CASSLAPPGSGNTIYF
>NA|TRBJ1-5|NA|TRBV6-1
TGTGCCAGCAGTGAAGTGGAGTATAGCAATCAGCCCCAGCATTTT
CASSEVEYSNQPQHF
>NA|TRBJ1-2|TRBD1|TRBV19
TGTGCCAGTAGGCCAGGGGGCGTCAACTATGGCTACACCTTC
CASRPGGVNYGYTF
>NA|TRBJ2-3|NA|TRBV9
TGTGCCAGCAGCCAGAGAGGTACAGATACGCAGTATTTT
CASSQRGTDTQYF
>NA|TRBJ1-4|TRBD1|TRBV3-1/TRBV3-2
TGTGCCAGCAGCCAAGATATGACAGGGGGAGAAAAACTGTTTTTT
CASSQDMTGGEKLFF
>NA|TRBJ2-5|TRBD2|TRBV29-1
TGCAGCCTTACAAAGGCGGGAGGGGGGGAGACCCAGTACTTC
CSLTKAGGGETQYF
>NA|TRBJ2-2|TRBD2|TRBV4-1
TGCGCCAGCAGCCAAGATCGATTTAGCGGGGGGTTCACCGGGGAGCTGTTTTTT
CASSQDRFSGGFTGELFF
>NA|TRBJ2-2|NA|TRBV9
TGTGCCAGCATGGCAGGGGCGAACACCGGGGAGCTGTTTTTT
CASMAGANTGELFF
>NA|TRBJ1-1|NA|TRBV28
TGTGCCAGCAGTTTAGGGGCGACAATGACCAGGTCAGGGGCTTTCTTT
CASSLGATMTRSGAFF
>NA|TRBJ1-1|TRBD1|TRBV27
TGTGCCAGCAGAAAACCCCCCGGGACAGTTGCCACTGAAGCTTTCTTT
CASRKPPGTVATEAFF
>NA|TRBJ2-6|NA|TRBV5-6
TGTGCCAGCAGCTTGACAGGCCGTATCGGAGGGGCCAACGTCCTGACTTTC
CASSLTGRIGGANVLTF
>NA|TRBJ2-2|NA|TRBV24-1
TGTGCCACCAGCCACAGGTCGAACACCGGGGAGCTGTTTTTT
CATSHRSNTGELFF
>NA|TRBJ1-3|TRBD1|TRBV24-1
TGTGCCACCAGTGATGGAAGACAGGGCCTCTCTGGAAACACCATATATTTT
CATSDGRQGLSGNTIYF
>NA|TRBJ2-1|TRBD2|TRBV3-1/TRBV3-2
TGTGCCAGCAGCCAAGACTTAGCGGGAGCTAACAATGAGCAGTTCTTC
CASSQDLAGANNEQFF
>NA|TRBJ1-2|NA|TRBV28
TGTGCCAGCAGTTCCCAGATGGGGGCCGGGGGCTACACCTTC
CASSSQMGAGGYTF
>NA|TRBJ2-3|TRBD2|TRBV7-8
TGTGCCAGCAGCTTATCTAGCGGCAGCACAGATACGCAGTATTTT
CASSLSSGSTDTQYF
>NA|TRBJ2-1|TRBD2|TRBV7-6
TGTGCCAGCAGCCCCTATCCCGGGGGGGCGTACAATGAGCAGTTCTTC
CASSPYPGGAYNEQFF
>few|TRBJ1-3|NA|TRBV6-4
TGTGCCAGCAGTGACTCGACCAGGACCGGGGACACCATATATTTT
CASSDSTRTGDTIYF
>NA|TRBJ2-5|NA|TRBV4-1
TGCGCCAGCAGCCTTCATCGGACTGTCTTGGAGACCCAGTACTTC
CASSLHRTVLETQYF
>NA|TRBJ2-7|NA|TRBV29-1
TGCAGCGTTGACCTGGGCGGGATGAACGGGTACGAGCAGTACTTC
CSVDLGGMNGYEQYF
>NA|TRBJ2-3|TRBD2|TRBV3-1/TRBV3-2
TGTGCCAGCAGCTTTAGCGGGGGGGCCCCAGATACGCAGTATTTT
CASSFSGGAPDTQYF
>few|TRBJ2-7|NA|TRBV19
TGTGCCAGTAGTAGCGGAGGAACCTACGAGCAGTACTTC
CASSSGGTYEQYF
>NA|TRBJ1-4|NA|TRBV7-9
TGTGCCAGCAGCTTAGATCCCCTACAGGGTGGTCGTGAAAAACTGTTTTTT
CASSLDPLQGGREKLFF
>NA|TRBJ2-3|TRBD2|TRBV11-3
TGTGCCAGCAGCTTAGGCGCTGCGGGGCGGGGGGTCAGCACAGATACGCAGTATTTT
CASSLGAAGRGVSTDTQYF
>NA|TRBJ1-5|NA|TRBV5-1
TGCGCCAGCAGCTTGGCCCCGGACAGTGGTGGGCCCCAGCATTTT
CASSLAPDSGGPQHF
>NA|TRBJ1-5|NA|TRBV27
TGTGCCAGCAGTCCTAGATTCGGCAATCAGCCCCAGCATTTT
CASSPRFGNQPQHF
>NA|TRBJ2-3|NA|TRBV12-5
TGTGCTAGTGGTTTGCCCTTAGGGGGGCCCCGGGGGGACTATAGCACAGATACGCAGTATTTT
CASGLPLGGPRGDYSTDTQYF
>NA|TRBJ1-4|TRBD1|TRBV12-3/TRBV12-4
TGTGCCAGCAGTCAGGAAATCGACAGGGGACGGTTTTTT
CASSQEIDRGRFF
>NA|TRBJ2-2|NA|TRBV10-2
TGCGCCAGCAGTGGAGGCCGCACCGGGGAGCTGTTTTTT
CASSGGRTGELFF
>NA|TRBJ2-7|NA|TRBV11-2
TGTGCCAGCAGCTTAGAGGGAGATACTTCCTACGAGCAGTACTTC
CASSLEGDTSYEQYF
>NA|TRBJ2-5|NA|TRBV21-1
TGTGCCAGCAGCAATGGGGGGCAAGAGACCCAGTACTTC
CASSNGGQETQYF
>NA|TRBJ2-1|TRBD2|TRBV11-2
TGTGCCAGCAGCCCGCAAGCGGGAGCCTACAATGAGCAGTTCTTC
CASSPQAGAYNEQFF
>NA|TRBJ2-5|NA|TRBV27
TGTGCCAGCAGTTTCGGTTCTCAAGAGACCCAGTACTTC
CASSFGSQETQYF
>NA|TRBJ1-1|TRBD1|TRBV9
TGTGCCAGCAGCGTAGTTATCGACAGGGGGCAAGCTTTCTTT
CASSVVIDRGQAFF
>NA|TRBJ2-4|NA|TRBV11-1
TGTGCCAGCAGCTTAAGATCAGGAGCCAAAAACATTCAGTACTTC
CASSLRSGAKNIQYF
>NA|TRBJ1-2|TRBD1|TRBV3-1/TRBV3-2
TGTGCCAGCAGCCTAAACGTTAGGACAGGGGATGGCTACACCTTC
CASSLNVRTGDGYTF
>NA|TRBJ2-2|NA|TRBV4-1
TGCGCCAGCAGCCAAGCTCAGGGTTATAACACCGGGGAGCTGTTTTTT
CASSQAQGYNTGELFF